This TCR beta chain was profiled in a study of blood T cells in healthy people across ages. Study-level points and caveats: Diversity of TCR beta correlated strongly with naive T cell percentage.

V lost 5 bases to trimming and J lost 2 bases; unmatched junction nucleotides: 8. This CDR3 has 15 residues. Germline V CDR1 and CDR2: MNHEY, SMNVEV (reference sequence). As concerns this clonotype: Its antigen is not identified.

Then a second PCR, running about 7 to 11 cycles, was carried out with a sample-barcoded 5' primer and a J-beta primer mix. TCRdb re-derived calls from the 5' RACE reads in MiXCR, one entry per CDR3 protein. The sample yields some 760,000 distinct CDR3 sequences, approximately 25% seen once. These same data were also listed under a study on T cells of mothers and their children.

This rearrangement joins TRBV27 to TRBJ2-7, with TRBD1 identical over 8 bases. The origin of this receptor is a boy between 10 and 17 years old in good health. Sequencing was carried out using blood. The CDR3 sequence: CASSNAGGETYEQYF. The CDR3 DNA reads TGTGCCAGCAGTAACGCAGGGGGCGAGACCTACGAGCAGTACTTC.